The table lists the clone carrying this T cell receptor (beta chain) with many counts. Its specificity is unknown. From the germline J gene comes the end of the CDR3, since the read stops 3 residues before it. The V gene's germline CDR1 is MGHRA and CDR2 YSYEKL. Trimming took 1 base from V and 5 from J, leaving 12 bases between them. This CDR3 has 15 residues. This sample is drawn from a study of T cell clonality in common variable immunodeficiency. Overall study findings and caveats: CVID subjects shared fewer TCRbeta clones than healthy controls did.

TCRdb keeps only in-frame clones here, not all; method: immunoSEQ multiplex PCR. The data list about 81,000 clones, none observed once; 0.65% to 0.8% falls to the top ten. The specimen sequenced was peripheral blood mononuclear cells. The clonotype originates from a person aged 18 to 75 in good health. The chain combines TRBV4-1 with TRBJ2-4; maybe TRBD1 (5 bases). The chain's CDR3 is CASSQGQGRQNIQYF. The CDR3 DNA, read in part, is TGCGCCAGCAGCCAAGGGCAGGGTAGGCAAAACATT.